The 17 T cell receptor beta chains below come from one sample, sequenced in a study of blood T cells in healthy people across ages. Sample-barcoded 5' priming and a J-beta primer mix drove a second PCR of 7 to 11 cycles. TCRdb re-analysed the 5' RACE reads in MiXCR, keeping a single row per CDR3 protein. The sample has about 1.8 million distinct CDR3 sequences; around 48% are singletons. The sequenced sample was blood. The receptors derive from a woman in her thirties or forties in good health.

This clonotype was picked up many times. The J gene is TRBJ2-3, the V gene TRBV7-2; 9 bases line up with TRBD2. With V trimmed by 1 base and J by 5 bases, 7 bases remained unmatched. There are 16 residues in the CDR3. In germline, CDR1 is SGHTA, CDR2 FQGNSA. For the CDR3, the DNA is TGTGCCAGCAGCTTAGGAGGCGGGGGGGTTGTAGATACGCAGTATTTT. Its protein is CASSLGGGGVVDTQYF.

This clonotype turned up a few times. This chain uses TRBV11-2 with TRBJ2-3; 8 nucleotides match TRBD1. The CDR3 runs to 16 residues. CDR1 SGHAT and CDR2 FQNNGV come from the germline V gene. Trimming took 4 bases from V and 0 from J; bases not matched to a gene: 6. CDR3 region: CASSSSRTGSTDTQYF. The CDR3 region has the DNA TGTGCCAGCAGCTCGTCCAGGACAGGGAGCACAGATACGCAGTATTTT.

The chain recombines TRBV24-1 with TRBJ2-7, with D hard to call. Germline values: CDR1 KGHDR, CDR2 SFDVKD. CDR3 length: 12 residues. V was clipped by 5 bases and J by 3 bases, with 7 bases between them. CDR3 nucleotide sequence: TGTGCCACCAGTGGCCCCCTCTACGAGCAGTACTTC. Translation: CATSGPLYEQYF.

This rearrangement joins TRBV4-1 to TRBJ2-1, with D tentatively TRBD2 (6 bases). V lost 1 base to trimming and J lost 13 bases, with 20 bases between them. This CDR3 has 15 amino acids. Per the germline V gene, CDR1 is MGHRA and CDR2 is YSYEKL. CDR3 DNA sequence: TGCGCCAGCAGCCAAGTAACTAGCCCACAAGAGACCCAGTTCTTC. Translation: CASSQVTSPQETQFF.

The J gene is TRBJ1-1, the V gene TRBV29-1; D unresolved. CDR1 is SQVTM, CDR2 ANQGSEA, per germline. The V and J ends lost 2 bases and 4 bases respectively, with 8 bases between them. This CDR3 comprises 12 residues. As DNA, the CDR3 is TGCAGCGTTGAACCCAGCGGCACTGAAGCTTTCTTT. It encodes CSVEPSGTEAFF.

This clonotype has a handful of counts. The J gene is TRBJ2-1, the V gene TRBV20-1; D may be TRBD1 (6 bases). V dropped 6 bases and J dropped 7 bases, with 22 bases sitting between them. The CDR3 runs to 15 residues. Germline CDR1 DFQATT, CDR2 SNEGSKA (reference sequence). The CDR3 DNA reads as TGCAGTGCCAAGGGAACTTTCCCAAGGGGGAATGAGCAGTTCTTC. Protein product: CSAKGTFPRGNEQFF.

This clonotype came up a few times. The V and J genes are TRBV20-1 and TRBJ2-3; 7 positions match TRBD2. Per germline, CDR1 DFQATT and CDR2 SNEGSKA (reference sequence). This CDR3 is built from 13 residues. Written as DNA, the CDR3 is TGCAGGGCCACGGGGGGAGTCACTGATACGCAGTATTTT. It encodes CRATGGVTDTQYF.

The rearrangement links TRBV5-1 to TRBJ2-1; no clear D. This CDR3 is 14 amino acids long. The V and J ends lost 3 bases and 9 bases respectively, with 16 bases between them. The germline V gene has CDR1 SGHRS and CDR2 YFSETQ. The CDR3 nucleotides read TGCGCCAGCAGCTGGACCCCCTCCTTTGGTGAGCAGTTCTTC. Amino acid sequence: CASSWTPSFGEQFF.

This clonotype has more than one count but fewer than ten. The gene calls are TRBV7-8 and TRBJ2-1; 8 nucleotides match TRBD2. After removal of 5 bases from V and 9 bases from J, the junction contained 6 bases not matched to a gene. Germline V gene lookup returns CDR1 SGHVS and CDR2 FQNEAQ. The CDR3 is 13 amino acids. CDR3: CASSPGTRTEQFF. For the CDR3, the DNA is TGTGCCAGCAGCCCAGGGACTAGAACTGAGCAGTTCTTC.

The chain couples TRBV4-3 to TRBJ1-2; weak D call: TRBD1 (5 bases). Deletions cut 0 bases from V and 0 bases from J, with 14 bases between. The CDR3 has 17 amino acids. The germline V gene has CDR1 LGHNA and CDR2 YSLEER. The DNA of the CDR3 is TGCGCCAGCAGCCAAGATATAGGACTGACAGCTAACTATGGCTACACCTTC. This sequence encodes CASSQDIGLTANYGYTF.

In its sample, this clonotype was seen many times. The chain uses TRBV5-6 and TRBJ2-7; D gene unclear. The CDR3 spans 13 residues. Germline CDR1 is SGHDT and CDR2 is YYEEEE. V shed 4 bases and J shed 1 base, with 9 bases lying between them. Here the CDR3 reads CASSPGPSYEQYF. CDR3 DNA: TGTGCCAGCAGCCCCGGGCCTTCCTACGAGCAGTACTTC.

This chain joins TRBV6-2 or TRBV6-3 and TRBJ1-1; D is unresolved. Germline CDR1 and CDR2: MNHEY and SVGEGT. The CDR3 totals 11 residues. Trimming removed 10 bases from V and 0 bases from J, with 6 bases in between. The CDR3 nucleotides read TGTGCCACCTCTATGAACACTGAAGCTTTCTTT. Amino acid sequence: CATSMNTEAFF.

The V and J genes are TRBV15 and TRBJ2-1; maybe TRBD2 (5 bases). CDR1 is LNHNV and CDR2 is YYDKDF in the germline V gene (reference sequence). The CDR3 runs 15 residues. Trimming took 0 bases from V and 8 from J, leaving 14 bases between them. The CDR3 nucleotides are TGTGCCACCAGCAGAGATCAGCCTAGCAACTATGAGCAGTTCTTC. It translates to CATSRDQPSNYEQFF.

The J gene is TRBJ2-5, the V gene TRBV5-1; either TRBD1 or TRBD2 may fit D (6 bases each). CDR1 and CDR2 from the germline V gene are SGHRS and YFSETQ. The CDR3 is 15 amino acids. V was pared by 4 bases and J by 5 bases, with 18 bases between. The CDR3 protein is CASSQFPGALETQYF. DNA of the CDR3: TGCGCCAGCAGCCAATTTCCGGGGGCCTTGGAGACCCAGTACTTC.

The CDR3 here is CATKAGRSGANVLTF. The CDR3, as DNA: TGTGCCACCAAGGCTGGACGCTCTGGGGCCAACGTCCTGACTTTC. This sequence joins TRBV19 and TRBJ2-6; D is undetermined. CDR1 is LNHDA, CDR2 SQIVND, per germline (reference sequence). The CDR3 has 15 residues. Trimming shortened V by 10 bases and J by 0 bases, and 13 bases separated the two germline ends.

This clonotype was picked up many times. The gene calls are TRBV3-1 and TRBJ2-4, with D tentatively TRBD1 (6 bases). Germline V CDR1 and CDR2: LGHDT, YNNKEL (reference sequence). The CDR3 is 15 residues long. The germline V and J ends were trimmed by 3 bases and 0 bases, with 9 bases remaining between them. CDR3 residues: CASSHEQGAKNIQYF. DNA of the CDR3: TGTGCCAGCAGCCATGAACAGGGAGCCAAAAACATTCAGTACTTC.

The rearrangement joins TRBV4-3 to TRBJ1-6; D gene unclear. CDR1 and CDR2 from the germline V gene are LGHNA and YSLEER. V dropped 5 bases and J dropped 0 bases, with 11 bases sitting between them. There are 16 residues in the CDR3. Here the CDR3 reads CASSAIASSYNSPLHF. The DNA of the CDR3 is TGCGCCAGCAGCGCGATTGCGAGCTCCTATAATTCACCCCTCCACTTT.